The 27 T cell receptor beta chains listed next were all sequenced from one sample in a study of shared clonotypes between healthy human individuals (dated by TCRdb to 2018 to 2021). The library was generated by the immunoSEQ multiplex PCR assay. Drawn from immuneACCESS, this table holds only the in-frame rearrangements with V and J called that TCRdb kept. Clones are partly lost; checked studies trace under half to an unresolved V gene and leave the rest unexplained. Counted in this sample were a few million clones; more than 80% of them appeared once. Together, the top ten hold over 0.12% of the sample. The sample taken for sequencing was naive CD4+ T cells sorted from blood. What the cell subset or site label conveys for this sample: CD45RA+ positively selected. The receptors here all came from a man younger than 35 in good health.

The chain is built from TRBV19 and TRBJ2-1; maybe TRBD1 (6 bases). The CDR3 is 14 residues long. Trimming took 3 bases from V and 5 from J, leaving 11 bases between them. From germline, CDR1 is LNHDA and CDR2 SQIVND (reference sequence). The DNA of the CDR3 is TGTGCCAGTAGTATGGGCAGGGGAAACAATGAGCAGTTCTTC. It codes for CASSMGRGNNEQFF.

CDR3 residues: CASSISGGSYNEQFF. Written as DNA, the CDR3 is TGTGCCAGCAGCATTAGCGGGGGATCCTACAATGAGCAGTTCTTC. The gene calls are TRBV13 and TRBJ2-1; 9 bases match TRBD2. The V segment lost 5 bases and the J segment 1 base; nucleotides outside the gene matches: 3. The germline V gene has CDR1 PRHDT and CDR2 FYEKMQ (reference sequence). The CDR3 is 15 amino acids.

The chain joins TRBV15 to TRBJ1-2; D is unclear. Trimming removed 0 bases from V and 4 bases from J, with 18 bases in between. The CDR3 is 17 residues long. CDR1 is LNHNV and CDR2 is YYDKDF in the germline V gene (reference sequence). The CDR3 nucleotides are TGTGCCACCAGCAGAGATTCCCCGACGGCTACCGCCTATGGCTACACCTTC. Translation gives CATSRDSPTATAYGYTF. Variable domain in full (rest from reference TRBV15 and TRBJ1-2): DAMVIQNPRYQVTQFGKPVTLSCSQTLNHNVMYWYQQKSSQAPKLLFHYYDKDFNNEADTPDNFQSRRPNTSFCFLDIRSPGLGDTAMYLCATSRDSPTATAYGYTFGSGTRLTVV.

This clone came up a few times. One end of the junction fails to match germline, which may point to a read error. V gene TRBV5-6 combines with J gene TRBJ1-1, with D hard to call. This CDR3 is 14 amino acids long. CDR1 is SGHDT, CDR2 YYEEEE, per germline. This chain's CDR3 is CASSLVDGNAEAFF. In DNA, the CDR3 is TGTGCCAGCAGCTTGGTCGACGGGAACGCTGAAGCTTTCTTT.

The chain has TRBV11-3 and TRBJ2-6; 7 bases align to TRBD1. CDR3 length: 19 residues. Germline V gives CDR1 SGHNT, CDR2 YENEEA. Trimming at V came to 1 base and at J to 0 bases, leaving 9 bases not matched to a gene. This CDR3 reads CASSLGSGTESSGANVLTF. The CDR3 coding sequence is TGTGCCAGCAGCTTAGGATCGGGGACAGAAAGCTCTGGGGCCAACGTCCTGACTTTC.

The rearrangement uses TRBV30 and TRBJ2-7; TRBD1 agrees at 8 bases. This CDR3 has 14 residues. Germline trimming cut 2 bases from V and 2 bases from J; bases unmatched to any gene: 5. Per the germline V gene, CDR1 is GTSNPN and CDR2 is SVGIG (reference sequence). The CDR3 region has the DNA TGTGCCTGGAGTAGGACAGGGAACCCCTACGAGCAGTACTTC. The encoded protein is CAWSRTGNPYEQYF.

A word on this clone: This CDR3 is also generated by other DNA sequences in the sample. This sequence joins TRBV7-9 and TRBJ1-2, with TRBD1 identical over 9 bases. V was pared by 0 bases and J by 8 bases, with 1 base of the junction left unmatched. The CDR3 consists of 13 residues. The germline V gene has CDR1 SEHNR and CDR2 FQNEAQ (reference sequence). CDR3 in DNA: TGTGCCAGCAGCTTAGCGGGACAGGGAGGCTACACCTTC. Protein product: CASSLAGQGGYTF.

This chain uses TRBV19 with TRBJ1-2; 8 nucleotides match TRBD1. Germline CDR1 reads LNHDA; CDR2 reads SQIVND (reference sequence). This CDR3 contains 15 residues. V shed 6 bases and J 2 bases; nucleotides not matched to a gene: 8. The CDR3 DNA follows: TGTGCCAGTAGGGACGGGCAGGGGGCGAACTATGGCTACACCTTC. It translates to CASRDGQGANYGYTF.

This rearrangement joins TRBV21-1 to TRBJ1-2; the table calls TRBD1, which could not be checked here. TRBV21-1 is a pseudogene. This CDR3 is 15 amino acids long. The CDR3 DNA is TGTGCCAGCAGCAAGTGGGACAGCACTAACTATGGCTACACCTTC. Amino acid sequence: CASSKWDSTNYGYTF.

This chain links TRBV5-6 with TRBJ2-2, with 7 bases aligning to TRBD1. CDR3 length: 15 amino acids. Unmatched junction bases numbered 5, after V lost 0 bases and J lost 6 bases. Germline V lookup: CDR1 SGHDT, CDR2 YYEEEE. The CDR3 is CASSLGQGRAGELFF. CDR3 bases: TGTGCCAGCAGCTTGGGACAGGGAAGGGCCGGGGAGCTGTTTTTT.

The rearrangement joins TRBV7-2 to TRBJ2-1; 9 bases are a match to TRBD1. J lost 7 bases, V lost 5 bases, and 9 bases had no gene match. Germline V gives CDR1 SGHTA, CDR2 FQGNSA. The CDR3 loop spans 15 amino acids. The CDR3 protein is CASSITGGARNEQFF. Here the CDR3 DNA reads TGTGCCAGCAGCATTACAGGGGGCGCTAGAAATGAGCAGTTCTTC.

DNA of the CDR3: TGCGCCAGCAGTGTCGACCTGAACACTGAAGCTTTCTTT. Residues: CASSVDLNTEAFF. This chain links TRBV5-1 with TRBJ1-1; D unclear. The CDR3 extends over 13 amino acids. CDR1 is SGHRS, CDR2 YFSETQ, per germline. Trimming left V 5 bases short and J 0 bases short, with 8 bases between. The variable domain in full, with the rest retrieved from reference TRBV5-1 and TRBJ1-1, is KAGVTQTPRYLIKTRGQQVTLSCSPISGHRSVSWYQQTPGQGLQFLFEYFSETQRNKGNFPGRFSGRQFSNSRSEMNVSTLELGDSALYLCASSVDLNTEAFFGQGTRLTVV.

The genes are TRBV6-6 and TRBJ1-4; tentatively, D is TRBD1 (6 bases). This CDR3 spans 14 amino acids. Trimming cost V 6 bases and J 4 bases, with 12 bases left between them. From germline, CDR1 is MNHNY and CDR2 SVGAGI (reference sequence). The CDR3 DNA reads TGTGCCAGCAGACTGACAGGCCTTAATGAAAAACTGTTTTTT. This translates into CASRLTGLNEKLFF.

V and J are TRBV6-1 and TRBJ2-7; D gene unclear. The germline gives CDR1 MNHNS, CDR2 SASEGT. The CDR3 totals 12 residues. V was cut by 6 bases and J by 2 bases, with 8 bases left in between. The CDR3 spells CASRSGTYEQYF. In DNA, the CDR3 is TGTGCCAGCAGAAGTGGTACCTACGAGCAGTACTTC.

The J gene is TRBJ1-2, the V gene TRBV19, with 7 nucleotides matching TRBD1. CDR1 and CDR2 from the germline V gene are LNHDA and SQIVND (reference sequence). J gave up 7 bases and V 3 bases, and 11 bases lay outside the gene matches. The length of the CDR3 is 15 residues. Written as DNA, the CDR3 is TGTGCCAGTAGTATGAAACAGGGGCCCTTAATTGGCTACACCTTC. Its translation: CASSMKQGPLIGYTF.

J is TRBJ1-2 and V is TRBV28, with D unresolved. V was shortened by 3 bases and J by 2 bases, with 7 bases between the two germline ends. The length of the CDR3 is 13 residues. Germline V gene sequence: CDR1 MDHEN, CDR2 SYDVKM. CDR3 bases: TGTGCCAGCAGTTTGGTACAGAACTATGGCTACACCTTC. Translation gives CASSLVQNYGYTF.

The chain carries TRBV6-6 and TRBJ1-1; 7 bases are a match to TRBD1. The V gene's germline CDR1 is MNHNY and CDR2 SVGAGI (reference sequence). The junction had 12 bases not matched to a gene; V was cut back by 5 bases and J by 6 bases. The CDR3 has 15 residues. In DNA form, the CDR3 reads TGTGCCAGCAGTCCCTCGTGGACAGGTGGCCCTGAAGCTTTCTTT. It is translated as CASSPSWTGGPEAFF.

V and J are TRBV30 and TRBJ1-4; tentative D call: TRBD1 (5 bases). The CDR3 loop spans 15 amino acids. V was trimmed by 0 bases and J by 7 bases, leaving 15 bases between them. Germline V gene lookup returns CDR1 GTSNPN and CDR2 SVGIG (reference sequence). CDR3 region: CAWSVPRVISEKLFF. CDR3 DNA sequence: TGTGCCTGGAGTGTACCCAGGGTAATTAGTGAAAAACTGTTTTTT. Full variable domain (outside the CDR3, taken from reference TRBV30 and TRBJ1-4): SQTIHQWPATLVQPVGSPLSLECTVEGTSNPNLYWYRQAAGRGLQLLFYSVGIGQISSEVPQNLSASRPQDRQFILSSKKLLLSDSGFYLCAWSVPRVISEKLFFGSGTQLSVL.

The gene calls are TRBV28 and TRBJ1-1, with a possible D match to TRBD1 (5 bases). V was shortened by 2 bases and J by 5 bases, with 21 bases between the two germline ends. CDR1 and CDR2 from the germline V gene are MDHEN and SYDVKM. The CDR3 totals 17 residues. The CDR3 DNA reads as TGTGCCAGCAGTTTAGTATATCGGTGGCAGGGCGGAACTGAAGCTTTCTTT. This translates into CASSLVYRWQGGTEAFF.

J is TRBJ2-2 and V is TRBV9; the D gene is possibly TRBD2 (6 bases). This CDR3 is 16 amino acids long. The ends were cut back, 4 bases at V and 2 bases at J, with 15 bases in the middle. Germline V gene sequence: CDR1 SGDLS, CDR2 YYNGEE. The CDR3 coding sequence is TGTGCCAGCAGCTCTAGAGGAGGGATTAACACCGGGGAGCTGTTTTTT. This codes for CASSSRGGINTGELFF.

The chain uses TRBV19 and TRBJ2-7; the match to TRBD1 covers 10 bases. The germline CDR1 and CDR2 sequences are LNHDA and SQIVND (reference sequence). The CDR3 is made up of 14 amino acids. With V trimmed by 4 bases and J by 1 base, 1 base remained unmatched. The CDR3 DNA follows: TGTGCCAGTAGTAGACAGGGGGCTTCCTACGAGCAGTACTTC. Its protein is CASSRQGASYEQYF.

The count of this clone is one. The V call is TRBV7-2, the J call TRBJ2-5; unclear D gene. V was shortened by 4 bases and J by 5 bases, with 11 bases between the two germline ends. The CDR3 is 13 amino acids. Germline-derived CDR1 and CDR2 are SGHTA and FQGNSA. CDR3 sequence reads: CASSYVNGETQYF. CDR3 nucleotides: TGTGCCAGCAGCTACGTAAACGGTGAGACCCAGTACTTC.

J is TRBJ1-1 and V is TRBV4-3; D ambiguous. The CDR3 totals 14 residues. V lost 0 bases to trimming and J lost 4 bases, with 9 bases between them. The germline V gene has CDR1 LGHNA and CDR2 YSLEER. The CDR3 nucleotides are TGCGCCAGCAGCCAAGAGGCTGGCGGCACTGAAGCTTTCTTT. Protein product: CASSQEAGGTEAFF.

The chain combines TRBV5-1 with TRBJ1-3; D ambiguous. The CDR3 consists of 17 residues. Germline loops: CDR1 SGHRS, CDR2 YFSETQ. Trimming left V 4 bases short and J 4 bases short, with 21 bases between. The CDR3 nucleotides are TGCGCCAGCAGCACTGAGTCGGGCCAGTCACAAGGAAACACCATATATTTT. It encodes CASSTESGQSQGNTIYF.

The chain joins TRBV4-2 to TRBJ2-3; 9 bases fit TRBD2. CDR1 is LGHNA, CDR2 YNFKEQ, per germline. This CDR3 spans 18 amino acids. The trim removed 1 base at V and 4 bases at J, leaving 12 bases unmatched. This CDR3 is CASSQGRRGGARADTQYF. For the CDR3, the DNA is TGTGCCAGCAGCCAAGGCCGCCGCGGGGGGGCGAGGGCAGATACGCAGTATTTT.

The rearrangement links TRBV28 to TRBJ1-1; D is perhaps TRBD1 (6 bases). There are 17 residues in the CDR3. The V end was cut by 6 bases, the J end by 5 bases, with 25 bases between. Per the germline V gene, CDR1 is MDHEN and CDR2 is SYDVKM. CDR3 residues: CASRRPAGGGAGTEAFF. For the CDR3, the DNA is TGTGCCAGCAGGCGTCCCGCCGGCGGGGGGGCAGGAACTGAAGCTTTCTTT.

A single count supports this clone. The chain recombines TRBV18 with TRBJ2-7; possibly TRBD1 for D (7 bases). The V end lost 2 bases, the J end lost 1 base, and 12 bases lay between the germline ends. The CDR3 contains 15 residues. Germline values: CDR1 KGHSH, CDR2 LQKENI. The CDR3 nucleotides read TGTGCCAGCTCACCATCTCAGGGGGGTTCCTACGAGCAGTACTTC. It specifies CASSPSQGGSYEQYF.